A selection of T cell receptor beta chains follows, all from one sample in a study of shared clonotypes between healthy human individuals. The repertoire was sequenced with immunoSEQ multiplex PCR; TCRdb's copy has only in-frame clones and lacks some. The table lists roughly 700,000 clones, less than 95% of them singletons. Sequencing used memory CD8+ T cells from PBMCs. The receptors were gathered from a man aged 18 to 30 in good health. Some clones in this sample may be carry-over from other donors' samples. CDR3s include the opening cysteine and the closing phenylalanine or tryptophan. Fields, in order: CDR3 protein, CDR3 DNA, D gene, clone size, J gene, V gene. A D gene is named only where the DNA matches it firmly. Size values are once, few and many counts, or a class for expanded clones, and some rows have none.

CDR3: CASSQVSPGYEQFF; DNA: TGTGCCAGCAGCCAAGTCTCCCCGGGGTATGAGCAGTTCTTC; D: NA; size: NA; J: TRBJ2-1; V: TRBV16
CDR3: CASSQAPDTRNTEAFF; DNA: TGTGCCAGCAGCCAAGCGCCGGACACTAGGAACACTGAAGCTTTCTTT; D: NA; size: NA; J: TRBJ1-1; V: TRBV4-2
CDR3: CASRGGGFEKLFF; DNA: TGTGCCAGCAGGGGGGGCGGATTTGAAAAACTGTTTTTT; D: NA; size: once; J: TRBJ1-4; V: TRBV27
CDR3: CASSGVTGRVNTEAFF; DNA: TGTGCCAGCAGTGGGGTGACTGGAAGGGTTAACACTGAAGCTTTCTTT; D: NA; size: NA; J: TRBJ1-1; V: TRBV6-1
CDR3: CASCDPSDRDYGYTF; DNA: TGCGCCAGCTGCGACCCCTCGGACAGGGACTATGGCTACACCTTC; D: TRBD1; size: once; J: TRBJ1-2; V: TRBV10-2
CDR3: CASTLERDNNEQFF; DNA: TGTGCCAGCACCCTCGAAAGGGACAACAATGAGCAGTTCTTC; D: NA; size: many; J: TRBJ2-1; V: TRBV11-1
CDR3: CASRGDRNYGYTF; DNA: TGTGCCAGCAGGGGGGACAGAAACTATGGCTACACCTTC; D: TRBD1; size: NA; J: TRBJ1-2; V: TRBV6-5
CDR3: CSVVIIDNEQFF; DNA: TGCAGCGTTGTGATCATAGATAATGAGCAGTTCTTC; D: NA; size: NA; J: TRBJ2-1; V: TRBV29-1
CDR3: CASTERTGLNTEAFF; DNA: TGCGCCAGCACCGAACGGACAGGATTGAACACTGAAGCTTTCTTT; D: TRBD1; size: NA; J: TRBJ1-1; V: TRBV5-1
CDR3: CASSLRAPNEQYF; DNA: TGTGCCAGCAGCCTCCGGGCCCCCAACGAGCAGTACTTC; D: NA; size: NA; J: TRBJ2-7; V: TRBV5-4
CDR3: CASSLGTRGRPDTQYF; DNA: TGTGCCAGCAGCCTTGGGACCCGGGGGAGGCCAGATACGCAGTATTTT; D: NA; size: NA; J: TRBJ2-3; V: TRBV9
CDR3: CASSLDPGNRDGYTF; DNA: TGCGCCAGCAGCTTGGATCCAGGGAATCGCGACGGCTACACCTTC; D: NA; size: NA; J: TRBJ1-2; V: TRBV5-1
CDR3: CASSDTGNTEAFF; DNA: TGTGCCAGCAGTGACACGGGGAACACTGAAGCTTTCTTT; D: NA; size: many; J: TRBJ1-1; V: TRBV2
CDR3: CASSFYRASTDTQYF; DNA: TGTGCCAGCAGTTTTTACAGGGCTAGCACAGATACGCAGTATTTT; D: NA; size: NA; J: TRBJ2-3; V: TRBV27
CDR3: CASSLGTIEEQYF; DNA: TGTGCCAGCAGCCTAGGGACTATCGAGGAGCAGTACTTC; D: TRBD2; size: NA; J: TRBJ2-7; V: TRBV13
CDR3: CASSQWGQGYEQYF; DNA: TGCGCCAGCAGCCAATGGGGACAGGGCTACGAGCAGTACTTC; D: TRBD1; size: NA; J: TRBJ2-7; V: TRBV4-1
CDR3: CASSQDGIGRAGNTIYF; DNA: TGTGCCAGCAGCCAAGATGGAATTGGCAGGGCTGGAAACACCATATATTTT; D: NA; size: NA; J: TRBJ1-3; V: TRBV14
CDR3: CASSERSGELFF; DNA: TGCGCCAGCAGCGAACGGAGCGGGGAGCTGTTTTTT; D: NA; size: once; J: TRBJ2-2; V: TRBV4-3
CDR3: CASKSRDREDTQYF; DNA: TGTGCCAGCAAGTCCCGGGACAGGGAAGATACGCAGTATTTT; D: TRBD1; size: NA; J: TRBJ2-3; V: TRBV27
CDR3: CASSYGSGTNYEQYF; DNA: TGTGCCAGCAGTTACGGAAGCGGGACGAACTACGAGCAGTACTTC; D: TRBD2; size: NA; J: TRBJ2-7; V: TRBV6-5
CDR3: CASSLWEWWNEQFF; DNA: TGTGCCAGCAGCTTGTGGGAGTGGTGGAATGAGCAGTTCTTC; D: NA; size: NA; J: TRBJ2-1; V: TRBV5-5
CDR3: CASRGLYGDTQYF; DNA: TGTGCCAGCCGCGGTCTTTACGGAGATACGCAGTATTTT; D: NA; size: NA; J: TRBJ2-3; V: TRBV27
CDR3: CATRAGRRGVYEQYF; DNA: TGTGCCACCAGAGCCGGGCGGAGGGGGGTGTACGAGCAGTACTTC; D: NA; size: once; J: TRBJ2-7; V: TRBV15
CDR3: CASQPGRNTGELFF; DNA: TGTGCCAGCCAGCCGGGACGCAACACCGGGGAGCTGTTTTTT; D: NA; size: NA; J: TRBJ2-2; V: TRBV6-5
CDR3: CASSSSGGAGYDAEAFF; DNA: TGTGCCAGTAGTTCCTCTGGGGGGGCGGGTTATGACGCTGAAGCTTTCTTT; D: NA; size: NA; J: TRBJ1-1; V: TRBV19
CDR3: CASSLGWGEEETQYF; DNA: TGCGCCAGCAGCTTGGGTTGGGGGGAGGAAGAGACCCAGTACTTC; D: NA; size: NA; J: TRBJ2-5; V: TRBV5-1
CDR3: CASSPRQGWEQYF; DNA: TGTGCCAGCAGTCCCCGACAGGGGTGGGAGCAGTACTTC; D: TRBD1; size: NA; J: TRBJ2-7; V: TRBV27
CDR3: CASSPSWGRQETQYF; DNA: TGCGCCAGCAGCCCCAGTTGGGGGAGGCAAGAGACCCAGTACTTC; D: NA; size: NA; J: TRBJ2-5; V: TRBV5-1
CDR3: CASSFQKTSTDTQYF; DNA: TGTGCCAGCAGTTTCCAAAAAACTAGCACAGATACGCAGTATTTT; D: NA; size: NA; J: TRBJ2-3; V: TRBV28
CDR3: CATPAPPQANTGELFF; DNA: TGTGCCACTCCAGCCCCCCCGCAGGCCAACACCGGGGAGCTGTTTTTT; D: NA; size: NA; J: TRBJ2-2; V: TRBV7-8
CDR3: CASSLSKPNGPEAFF; DNA: TGTGCCAGCAGTTTATCGAAGCCGAACGGGCCTGAAGCTTTCTTT; D: NA; size: NA; J: TRBJ1-1; V: TRBV27
CDR3: CASSTGGAAPQHF; DNA: TGTGCCAGCAGCACTGGGGGGGCAGCGCCCCAGCATTTT; D: NA; size: NA; J: TRBJ1-5; V: TRBV5-6
CDR3: CASSSAWSSGRREYNEQFF; DNA: TGTGCCAGCAGCTCGGCGTGGTCTAGCGGGAGGCGGGAGTACAATGAGCAGTTCTTC; D: TRBD2; size: NA; J: TRBJ2-1; V: TRBV7-9
CDR3: CASSPEGTEAFF; DNA: TGTGCCAGCAGCCCCGAGGGGACTGAAGCTTTCTTT; D: NA; size: NA; J: TRBJ1-1; V: TRBV9
CDR3: CSVEAPGQGALGELFF; DNA: TGCAGCGTTGAAGCTCCGGGACAGGGGGCGTTGGGGGAGCTGTTTTTT; D: TRBD1; size: NA; J: TRBJ2-2; V: TRBV29-1
CDR3: CASSARWGGSYNEQFF; DNA: TGTGCCAGCAGCGCCCGTTGGGGGGGCTCCTACAATGAGCAGTTCTTC; D: TRBD2; size: NA; J: TRBJ2-1; V: TRBV9
CDR3: CASSHAVSSYEQYF; DNA: TGTGCCAGCAGCCATGCGGTCTCTTCCTACGAGCAGTACTTC; D: NA; size: NA; J: TRBJ2-7; V: TRBV14
CDR3: CASSLGGTSGYEQYF; DNA: TGTGCCAGCAGCTTAGGAGGGACTAGCGGTTACGAGCAGTACTTC; D: TRBD2; size: NA; J: TRBJ2-7; V: TRBV11-3
CDR3: CASSRRGQPQHF; DNA: TGTGCCAGCAGCAGACGGGGTCAGCCCCAGCATTTT; D: NA; size: few; J: TRBJ1-5; V: TRBV7-9
CDR3: CASSIGGSLTEAFF; DNA: TGTGCCAGTAGTATAGGTGGCAGTCTCACTGAAGCTTTCTTT; D: NA; size: NA; J: TRBJ1-1; V: TRBV19
CDR3: CASSPQGTGFSEQYF; DNA: TGTGCCAGCTCACCACAAGGGACAGGGTTCTCCGAGCAGTACTTC; D: TRBD1; size: NA; J: TRBJ2-7; V: TRBV18
CDR3: CASSIRDSNTGELFF; DNA: TGTGCCAGCAGCATCAGAGATTCGAACACCGGGGAGCTGTTTTTT; D: NA; size: NA; J: TRBJ2-2; V: TRBV5-6
CDR3: CASSDSQGGTGELFF; DNA: TGTGCCAGCAGTGACTCGCAGGGAGGCACCGGGGAGCTGTTTTTT; D: NA; size: NA; J: TRBJ2-2; V: TRBV6-4
CDR3: CASSRQPGTNEKLFF; DNA: TGTGCCAGCAGCCGCCAGCCTGGGACTAATGAAAAACTGTTTTTT; D: NA; size: NA; J: TRBJ1-4; V: TRBV11-2
CDR3: CASRPPGQVTKGF; DNA: TGTGCCAGCAGGCCCCCGGGACAGGTGACGAAGGGCTTC; D: TRBD1; size: NA; J: TRBJ2-7; V: TRBV6-1
CDR3: CASSLLTPRVDSYEQYF; DNA: TGTGCCAGCAGCTTACTCACGCCCCGTGTCGACTCCTACGAGCAGTACTTC; D: NA; size: NA; J: TRBJ2-7; V: TRBV13
CDR3: CASSPLPGGPKRVGELFF; DNA: TGTGCCAGCAGCCCACTCCCGGGAGGGCCAAAGAGGGTCGGGGAGCTGTTTTTT; D: TRBD2; size: NA; J: TRBJ2-2; V: TRBV7-7
CDR3: CASSQDGGVGANVLTF; DNA: TGCGCCAGCAGCCAAGATGGGGGTGTTGGGGCCAACGTCCTGACTTTC; D: NA; size: NA; J: TRBJ2-6; V: TRBV4-1
CDR3: CASSEYYGQGVGYNEQFF; DNA: TGTGCCAGCAGTGAATATTACGGGCAGGGAGTAGGATACAATGAGCAGTTCTTC; D: NA; size: NA; J: TRBJ2-1; V: TRBV25-1
CDR3: CASSPVDRVNTEAFF; DNA: TGTGCCAGCTCACCAGTGGACAGGGTGAACACTGAAGCTTTCTTT; D: TRBD1; size: few; J: TRBJ1-1; V: TRBV18
CDR3: CASNYRGHEQFF; DNA: TGTGCCAGCAACTATCGGGGCCATGAGCAGTTCTTC; D: NA; size: NA; J: TRBJ2-1; V: TRBV5-8
CDR3: CASSPLAGRTNYEQYF; DNA: TGTGCCAGCAGCCCCCTAGCCGGGAGGACAAACTACGAGCAGTACTTC; D: TRBD2; size: NA; J: TRBJ2-7; V: TRBV28
CDR3: CASSLMGEGAHNRAFF; DNA: TGTGCCAGCAGTTTAATGGGAGAGGGGGCGCACAATCGAGCTTTCTTT; D: TRBD1; size: NA; J: TRBJ1-1; V: TRBV28
CDR3: CASTGGTEAFF; DNA: TGCGCCAGCACGGGGGGCACTGAAGCTTTCTTT; D: NA; size: NA; J: TRBJ1-1; V: TRBV5-1
CDR3: CASSQDPGGYYGYTF; DNA: TGTGCCAGCAGCCAAGATCCGGGGGGCTACTATGGCTACACCTTC; D: NA; size: NA; J: TRBJ1-2; V: TRBV14
CDR3: CASSLLRTSGSSHEQYF; DNA: TGTGCCAGCAGTTTATTACGGACTAGCGGGAGTTCCCACGAGCAGTACTTC; D: TRBD2; size: NA; J: TRBJ2-7; V: TRBV27
CDR3: CASSQDAPGAHQPQHF; DNA: TGCGCCAGCAGCCAAGATGCCCCAGGGGCGCATCAGCCCCAGCATTTT; D: NA; size: NA; J: TRBJ1-5; V: TRBV4-1